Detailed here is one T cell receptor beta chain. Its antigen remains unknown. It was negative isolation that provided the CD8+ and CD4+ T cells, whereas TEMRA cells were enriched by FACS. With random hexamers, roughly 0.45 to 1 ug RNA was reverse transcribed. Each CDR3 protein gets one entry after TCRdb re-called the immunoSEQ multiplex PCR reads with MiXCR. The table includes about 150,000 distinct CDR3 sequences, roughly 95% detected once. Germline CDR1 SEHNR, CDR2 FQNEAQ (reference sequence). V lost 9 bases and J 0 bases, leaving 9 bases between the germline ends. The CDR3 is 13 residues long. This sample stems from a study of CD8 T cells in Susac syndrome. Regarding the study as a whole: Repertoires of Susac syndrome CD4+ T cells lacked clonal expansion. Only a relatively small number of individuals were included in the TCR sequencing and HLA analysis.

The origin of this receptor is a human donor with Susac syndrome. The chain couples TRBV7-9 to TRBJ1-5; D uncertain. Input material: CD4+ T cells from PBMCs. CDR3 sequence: CASTGVSNQPQHF. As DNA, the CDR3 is TGTGCCAGTACCGGGGTTAGCAATCAGCCCCAGCATTTT.